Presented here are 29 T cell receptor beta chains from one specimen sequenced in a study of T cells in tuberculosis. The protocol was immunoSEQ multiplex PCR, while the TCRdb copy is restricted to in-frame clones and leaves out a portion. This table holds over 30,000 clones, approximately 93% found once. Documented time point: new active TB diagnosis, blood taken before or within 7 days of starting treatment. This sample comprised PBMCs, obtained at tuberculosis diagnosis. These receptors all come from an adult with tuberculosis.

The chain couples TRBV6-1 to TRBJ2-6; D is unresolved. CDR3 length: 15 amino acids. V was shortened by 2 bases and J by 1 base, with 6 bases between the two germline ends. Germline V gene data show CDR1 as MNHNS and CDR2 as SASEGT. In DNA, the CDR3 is TGTGCCAGCAGTGAAACCGGGTCTGGGGCCAACGTCCTGACTTTC. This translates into CASSETGSGANVLTF.

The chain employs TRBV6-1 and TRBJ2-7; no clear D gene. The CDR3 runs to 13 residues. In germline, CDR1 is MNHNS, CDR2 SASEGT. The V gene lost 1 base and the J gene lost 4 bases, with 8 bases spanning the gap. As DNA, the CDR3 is TGTGCCAGCAGTGAAGGGCTGTTTTACGAGCAGTACTTC. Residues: CASSEGLFYEQYF.

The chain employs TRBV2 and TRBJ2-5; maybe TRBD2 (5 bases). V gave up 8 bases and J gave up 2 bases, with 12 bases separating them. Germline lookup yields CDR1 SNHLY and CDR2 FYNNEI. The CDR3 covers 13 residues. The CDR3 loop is CASQDFLQETQYF. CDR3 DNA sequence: TGTGCCAGCCAGGACTTTTTACAAGAGACCCAGTACTTC.

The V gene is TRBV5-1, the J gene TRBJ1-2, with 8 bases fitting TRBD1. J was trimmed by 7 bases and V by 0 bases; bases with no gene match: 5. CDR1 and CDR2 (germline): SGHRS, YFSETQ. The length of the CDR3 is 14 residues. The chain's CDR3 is CASSLARGQSGYTF. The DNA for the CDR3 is TGCGCCAGCAGCTTGGCCAGGGGGCAGAGTGGCTACACCTTC.

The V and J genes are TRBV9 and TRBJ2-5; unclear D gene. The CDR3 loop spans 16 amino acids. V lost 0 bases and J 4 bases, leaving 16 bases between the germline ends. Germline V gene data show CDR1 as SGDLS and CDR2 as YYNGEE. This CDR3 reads CASSVAGSAIGETQYF. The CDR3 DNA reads TGTGCCAGCAGCGTAGCAGGTTCTGCAATAGGAGAGACCCAGTACTTC.

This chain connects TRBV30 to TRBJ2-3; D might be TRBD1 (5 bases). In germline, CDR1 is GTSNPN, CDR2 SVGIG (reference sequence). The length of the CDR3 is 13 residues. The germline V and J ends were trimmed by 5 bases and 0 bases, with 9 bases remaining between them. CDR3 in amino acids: CAWGQGSTDTQYF. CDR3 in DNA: TGTGCCTGGGGGCAGGGAAGCACAGATACGCAGTATTTT.

The CDR3 sequence is CASSLVRGQETQYF. Here the CDR3 DNA reads TGTGCCAGCAGCTTAGTCAGGGGCCAAGAGACCCAGTACTTC. The chain uses TRBV7-9 and TRBJ2-5; D might be TRBD1 (6 bases). Trimming pared 1 base from V and 1 base from J, leaving 7 bases between. The CDR3 runs 14 residues. The germline gives CDR1 SEHNR, CDR2 FQNEAQ (reference sequence).

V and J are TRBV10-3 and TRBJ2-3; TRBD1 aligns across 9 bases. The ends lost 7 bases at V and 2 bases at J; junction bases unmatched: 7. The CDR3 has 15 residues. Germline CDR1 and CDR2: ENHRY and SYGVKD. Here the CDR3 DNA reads TGTGCCATCATGGTACGGGACAGGGACACAGATACGCAGTATTTT. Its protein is CAIMVRDRDTDTQYF.

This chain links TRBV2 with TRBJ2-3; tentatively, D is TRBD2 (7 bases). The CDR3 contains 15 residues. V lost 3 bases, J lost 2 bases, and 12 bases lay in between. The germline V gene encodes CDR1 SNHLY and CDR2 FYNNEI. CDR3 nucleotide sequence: TGTGCCAGCAGTGACGGGGGGCCATTCACAGATACGCAGTATTTT. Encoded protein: CASSDGGPFTDTQYF.

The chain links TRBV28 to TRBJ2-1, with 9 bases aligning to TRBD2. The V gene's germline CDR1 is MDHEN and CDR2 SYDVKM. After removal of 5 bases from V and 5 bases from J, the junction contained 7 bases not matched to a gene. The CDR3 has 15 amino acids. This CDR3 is CASSVGGRADNEQFF. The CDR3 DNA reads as TGTGCCAGCAGTGTGGGCGGGAGGGCCGACAATGAGCAGTTCTTC.

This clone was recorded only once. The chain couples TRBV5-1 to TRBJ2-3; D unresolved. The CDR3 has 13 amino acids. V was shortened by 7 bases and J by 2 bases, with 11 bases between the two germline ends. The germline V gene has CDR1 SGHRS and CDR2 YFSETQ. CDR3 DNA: TGCGCCAGCGCTGTAGAATTCACAGATACGCAGTATTTT. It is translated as CASAVEFTDTQYF.

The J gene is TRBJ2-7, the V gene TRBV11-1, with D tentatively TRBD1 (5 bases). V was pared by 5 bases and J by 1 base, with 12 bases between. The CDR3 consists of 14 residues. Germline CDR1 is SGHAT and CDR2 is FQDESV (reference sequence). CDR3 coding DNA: TGTGCCAGCAGCCCGGAAAGGGGTTCCTACGAGCAGTACTTC. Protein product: CASSPERGSYEQYF. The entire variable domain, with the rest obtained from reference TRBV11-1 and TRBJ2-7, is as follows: EAEVAQSPRYKITEKSQAVAFWCDPISGHATLYWYRQILGQGPELLVQFQDESVVDDSQLPKDRFSAERLKGVDSTLKIQPAELGDSAMYLCASSPERGSYEQYFGPGTRLTVT.

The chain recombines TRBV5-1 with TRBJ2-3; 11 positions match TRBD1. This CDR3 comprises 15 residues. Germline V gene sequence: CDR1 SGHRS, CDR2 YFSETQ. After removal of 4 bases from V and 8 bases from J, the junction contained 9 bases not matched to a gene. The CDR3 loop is CASSPGQGGTVTQYF. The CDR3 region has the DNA TGCGCCAGCAGCCCGGGACAGGGGGGAACTGTTACGCAGTATTTT.

CDR3 protein: CASSQGGSLRTEAFF. DNA for the CDR3: TGCGCCAGCAGCCAAGGGGGCAGCCTCCGCACTGAAGCTTTCTTT. This chain uses TRBV4-1 with TRBJ1-1, with a possible D match to TRBD1 (5 bases). Germline lookup yields CDR1 MGHRA and CDR2 YSYEKL. V dropped 1 base and J dropped 4 bases, with 13 bases sitting between them. The CDR3 totals 15 residues.

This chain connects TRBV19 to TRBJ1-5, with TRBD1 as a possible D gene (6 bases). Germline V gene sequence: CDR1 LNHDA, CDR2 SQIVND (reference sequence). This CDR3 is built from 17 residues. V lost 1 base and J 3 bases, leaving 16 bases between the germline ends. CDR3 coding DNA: TGTGCCAGTAGTATAGGGGGGACACTCGCTTACAATCAGCCCCAGCATTTT. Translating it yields CASSIGGTLAYNQPQHF.

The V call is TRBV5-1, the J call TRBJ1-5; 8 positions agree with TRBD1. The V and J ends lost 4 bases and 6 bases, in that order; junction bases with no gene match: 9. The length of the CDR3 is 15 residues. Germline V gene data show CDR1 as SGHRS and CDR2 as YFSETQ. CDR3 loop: CASSPGQGQGQPQHF. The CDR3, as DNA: TGCGCCAGCAGCCCAGGACAGGGTCAAGGTCAGCCCCAGCATTTT.

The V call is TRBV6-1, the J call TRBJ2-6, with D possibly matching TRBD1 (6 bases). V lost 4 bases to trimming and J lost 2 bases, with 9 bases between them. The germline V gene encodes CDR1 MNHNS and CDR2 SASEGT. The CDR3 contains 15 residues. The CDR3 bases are TGTGCCAGCAGTGTACAGGGCCCTGGGGCCAACGTCCTGACTTTC. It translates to CASSVQGPGANVLTF.

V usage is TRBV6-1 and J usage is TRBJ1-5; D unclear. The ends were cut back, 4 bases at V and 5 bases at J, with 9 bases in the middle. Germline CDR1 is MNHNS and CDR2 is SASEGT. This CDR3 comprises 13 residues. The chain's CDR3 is CASSGERDQPQHF. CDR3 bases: TGTGCCAGCAGTGGCGAGAGGGATCAGCCCCAGCATTTT.

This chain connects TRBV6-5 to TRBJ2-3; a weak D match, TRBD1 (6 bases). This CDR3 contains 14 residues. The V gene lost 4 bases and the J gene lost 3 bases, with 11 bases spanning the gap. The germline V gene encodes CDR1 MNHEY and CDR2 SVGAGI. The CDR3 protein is CASSLAGATDTQYF. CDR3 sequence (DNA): TGTGCCAGCAGTTTAGCAGGGGCAACAGATACGCAGTATTTT.

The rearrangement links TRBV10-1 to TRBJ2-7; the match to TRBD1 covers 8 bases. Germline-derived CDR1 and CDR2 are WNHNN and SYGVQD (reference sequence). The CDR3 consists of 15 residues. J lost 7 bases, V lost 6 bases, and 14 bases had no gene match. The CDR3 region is CASRVAGGPRGEQYF. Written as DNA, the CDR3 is TGCGCCAGCAGAGTCGCAGGGGGCCCCCGGGGTGAGCAGTACTTC.

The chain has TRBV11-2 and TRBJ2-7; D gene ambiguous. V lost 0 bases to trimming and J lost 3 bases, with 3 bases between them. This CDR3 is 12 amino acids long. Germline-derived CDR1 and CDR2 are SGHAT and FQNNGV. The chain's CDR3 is CASSLDSYEQYF. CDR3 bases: TGTGCCAGCAGCTTAGACAGCTACGAGCAGTACTTC.

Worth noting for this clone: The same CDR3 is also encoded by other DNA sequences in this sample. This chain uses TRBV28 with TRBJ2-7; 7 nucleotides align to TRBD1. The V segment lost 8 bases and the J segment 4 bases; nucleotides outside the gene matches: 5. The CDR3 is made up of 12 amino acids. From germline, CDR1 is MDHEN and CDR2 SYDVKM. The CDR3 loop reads CASGTGEYEQYF. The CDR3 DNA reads TGTGCCAGCGGCACAGGGGAGTACGAGCAGTACTTC.

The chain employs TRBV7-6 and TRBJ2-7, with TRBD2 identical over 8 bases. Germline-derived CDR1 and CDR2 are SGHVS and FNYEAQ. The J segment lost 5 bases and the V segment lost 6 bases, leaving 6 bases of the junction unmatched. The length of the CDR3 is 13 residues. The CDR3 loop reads CASSPGLENEQYF. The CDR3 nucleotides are TGTGCCAGCAGTCCGGGACTAGAAAACGAGCAGTACTTC.

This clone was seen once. CDR3 DNA: TGTGCCAGCAGGGCGATGGCGGGGGGGCTATACGAGCAGTACTTC. Amino acids: CASRAMAGGLYEQYF. The chain carries TRBV27 and TRBJ2-7; TRBD2 aligns across 9 bases. The CDR3 is 15 residues long. From germline, CDR1 is MNHEY and CDR2 SMNVEV (reference sequence). J gave up 4 bases and V 6 bases, and 10 bases lay outside the gene matches.

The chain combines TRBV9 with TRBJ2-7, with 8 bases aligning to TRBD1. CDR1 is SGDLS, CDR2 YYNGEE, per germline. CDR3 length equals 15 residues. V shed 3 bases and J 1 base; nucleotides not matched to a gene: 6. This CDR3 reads CASSAGQGRSYEQYF. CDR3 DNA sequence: TGTGCCAGCAGCGCCGGACAGGGTCGTTCCTACGAGCAGTACTTC.

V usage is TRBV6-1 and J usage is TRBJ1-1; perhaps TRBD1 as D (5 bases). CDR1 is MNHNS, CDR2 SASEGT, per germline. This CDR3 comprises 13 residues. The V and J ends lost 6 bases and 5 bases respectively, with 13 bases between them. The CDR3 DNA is TGTGCCAGCAGCTTCGGGGAGGGGACTGAAGCTTTCTTT. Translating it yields CASSFGEGTEAFF.

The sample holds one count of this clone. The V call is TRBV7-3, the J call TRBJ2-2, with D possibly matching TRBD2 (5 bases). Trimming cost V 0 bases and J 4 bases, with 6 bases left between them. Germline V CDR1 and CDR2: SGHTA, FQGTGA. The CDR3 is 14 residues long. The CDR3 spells CASSLTSVTGELFF. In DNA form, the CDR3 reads TGTGCCAGCAGCTTAACTAGCGTCACCGGGGAGCTGTTTTTT.

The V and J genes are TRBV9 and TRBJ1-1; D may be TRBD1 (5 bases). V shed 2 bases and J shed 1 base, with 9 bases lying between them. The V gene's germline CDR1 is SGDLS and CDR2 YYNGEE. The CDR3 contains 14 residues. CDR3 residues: CASSVVGGNTEAFF. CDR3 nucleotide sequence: TGTGCCAGCAGCGTTGTGGGGGGGAACACTGAAGCTTTCTTT.

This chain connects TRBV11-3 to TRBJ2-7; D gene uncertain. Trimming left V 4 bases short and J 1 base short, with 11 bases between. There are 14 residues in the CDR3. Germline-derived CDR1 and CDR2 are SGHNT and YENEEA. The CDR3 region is CASSSSLRSYEQYF. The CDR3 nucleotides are TGTGCCAGCAGCTCTTCCCTCAGATCCTACGAGCAGTACTTC.